Following are 29 T cell receptor beta chains from one sample sequenced in a study of blood T cell repertoires in COVID-19. The repertoire was sequenced with immunoSEQ multiplex PCR; TCRdb's copy has only in-frame clones and lacks some. The top ten clones hold under 6% of a sample with tens of thousands of clones, just under 85% of them seen once. Source material: peripheral blood. These TCRs come from a man between 65 and 80 years old with acute or convalescent COVID-19.

The chain joins TRBV9 to TRBJ1-6; 9 bases map to TRBD1. Trimming removed 4 bases from V and 0 bases from J; junction bases left unmatched: 8. Germline V gene sequence: CDR1 SGDLS, CDR2 YYNGEE. The CDR3 extends over 18 amino acids. The CDR3 DNA follows: TGTGCCAGCAGCACCCTAGGGACAGGGAGCTCCTATAATTCACCCCTCCACTTT. Protein: CASSTLGTGSSYNSPLHF. The whole variable domain, filled in from reference TRBV9 and TRBJ1-6, reads DSGVTQTPKHLITATGQRVTLRCSPRSGDLSVYWYQQSLDQGLQFLIQYYNGEERAKGNILERFSAQQFPDLHSELNLSSLELGDSALYFCASSTLGTGSSYNSPLHFGNGTRLTVT.

The CDR3 sequence: CASSRRGQVNEKLFF. CDR3 DNA: TGTGCCAGTAGTAGAAGGGGACAGGTAAACGAAAAACTGTTTTTT. The gene calls are TRBV19 and TRBJ1-4, with 8 bases aligning to TRBD1. The CDR3 has 15 amino acids. CDR1 and CDR2 from the germline V gene are LNHDA and SQIVND (reference sequence). V shed 4 bases, J shed 8 bases, and the junction held 9 bases outside the gene matches.

This clone has more than one count but fewer than ten. The gene calls are TRBV5-1 and TRBJ2-2; D is uncertain. This CDR3 has 14 amino acids. Germline CDR1 and CDR2: SGHRS and YFSETQ. Trimming shortened V by 0 bases and J by 6 bases, and 9 bases separated the two germline ends. The CDR3 nucleotides are TGCGCCAGCAGCTTGGCCCTCGCGGCCGGGGAGCTGTTTTTT. Protein: CASSLALAAGELFF.

This clone has just one count. V gene TRBV7-3 combines with J gene TRBJ2-3; the match to TRBD1 covers 7 bases. This CDR3 spans 16 amino acids. Trimming removed 5 bases from V and 5 bases from J; junction bases left unmatched: 13. Per germline, CDR1 SGHTA and CDR2 FQGTGA. Here the CDR3 DNA reads TGTGCCAGCAGCGACCAGGGGGTGGTGACGGGAGATACGCAGTATTTT. As protein: CASSDQGVVTGDTQYF.

This CDR3 is CASSEVGRADGYTF. DNA of the CDR3: TGTGCCAGCAGTGAAGTCGGCAGGGCGGATGGCTACACCTTC. The chain links TRBV2 to TRBJ1-2; TRBD1 might be the D (5 bases). CDR1 and CDR2 from the germline V gene are SNHLY and FYNNEI. V gave up 1 base and J gave up 6 bases, with 12 bases separating them. The CDR3 covers 14 residues.

The CDR3 loop reads CASSQNPDRGDTQYF. The DNA for the CDR3 is TGTGCCAGCAGCCAAAATCCGGACAGGGGAGATACGCAGTATTTT. The chain is built from TRBV3-1 (or the pseudogene TRBV3-2) and TRBJ2-3, with 9 bases identical to TRBD1. Germline V CDR1 and CDR2: LGHDT, YNNKEL (reference sequence). Unmatched junction bases numbered 5, after V lost 2 bases and J lost 5 bases. The CDR3 spans 15 residues.

This clone was detected once. The rearrangement joins TRBV10-3 to TRBJ2-2; D perhaps matches TRBD1 (6 bases). The CDR3 runs to 14 residues. Germline V gene data show CDR1 as ENHRY and CDR2 as SYGVKD. With 8 bases removed from V and 0 bases from J, the gap between germline ends came to 10 bases. CDR3 sequence: CAIPGTSNTGELFF. The CDR3 DNA reads TGTGCCATCCCAGGGACATCGAACACCGGGGAGCTGTTTTTT.

The chain recombines TRBV3-1 (or the pseudogene TRBV3-2) with TRBJ2-1, with a tentative D call TRBD2 (5 bases). This CDR3 has 16 residues. Germline V gene sequence: CDR1 LGHDT, CDR2 YNNKEL (reference sequence). Trimming pared 0 bases from V and 5 bases from J, leaving 14 bases between. The CDR3 DNA follows: TGTGCCAGCAGCCAAGATCCCCGGAGGATAAACAATGAGCAGTTCTTC. It encodes CASSQDPRRINNEQFF.

The V gene is TRBV10-3, the J gene TRBJ2-3; TRBD1 aligns across 9 bases. The CDR3 spans 16 residues. The V gene's germline CDR1 is ENHRY and CDR2 SYGVKD. V shed 5 bases and J 1 base; nucleotides not matched to a gene: 7. CDR3 loop: CAISPSGQGGTDTQYF. DNA of the CDR3: TGTGCCATCAGTCCCTCGGGACAGGGAGGCACAGATACGCAGTATTTT.

This chain uses TRBV3-1 (or the pseudogene TRBV3-2) with TRBJ2-7; no reliable D call. The CDR3 length is 14 residues. The germline V gene encodes CDR1 LGHDT and CDR2 YNNKEL (reference sequence). Trimming removed 3 bases at V and 1 base at J, with 10 bases between. This CDR3 is CASSHLGTSYEQYF. The CDR3 DNA reads as TGTGCCAGCAGCCACCTAGGCACGTCCTACGAGCAGTACTTC.

The J gene is TRBJ1-1, the V gene TRBV2; 10 bases are a match to TRBD1. Germline CDR1 is SNHLY and CDR2 is FYNNEI. With V trimmed by 6 bases and J by 3 bases, 7 bases remained unmatched. The CDR3 runs to 15 residues. The CDR3 region has the DNA TGTGCCAGCAGACCCCTGGGACAGGGGTACACTGAAGCTTTCTTT. Its translation is CASRPLGQGYTEAFF.

This chain links TRBV5-6 with TRBJ2-7; 9 nucleotides agree with TRBD1. The CDR3 has 15 residues. Germline-derived CDR1 and CDR2 are SGHDT and YYEEEE. Trimming cost V 0 bases and J 4 bases; bases outside gene matches: 5. CDR3: CASSLDRGRFYEQYF. The DNA of the CDR3 is TGTGCCAGCAGCTTGGACAGGGGGCGCTTTTACGAGCAGTACTTC.

This chain uses TRBV6-5 with TRBJ1-4; no firm D call. The CDR3 is 14 residues long. Trimming pared 5 bases from V and 0 bases from J, leaving 7 bases between. Germline-derived CDR1 and CDR2 are MNHEY and SVGAGI. As DNA, the CDR3 is TGTGCCAGCAGTCCTACCTCAACTAATGAAAAACTGTTTTTT. This sequence encodes CASSPTSTNEKLFF.

The chain couples TRBV5-1 to TRBJ2-7, with D perhaps TRBD1 (6 bases). Germline V gene data show CDR1 as SGHRS and CDR2 as YFSETQ. V gave up 1 base and J gave up 5 bases, with 10 bases separating them. CDR3 length: 13 amino acids. The CDR3 nucleotides read TGCGCCAGCAGCTTGTCTCGGGACAACGAGCAGTACTTC. Protein product: CASSLSRDNEQYF.

CDR3 DNA: TGTGCCAGCAGTGGGAAGGGAGGGGGTTTGGGCGGCTACACCTTC. Amino acid sequence: CASSGKGGGLGGYTF. The chain couples TRBV25-1 to TRBJ1-2; possibly TRBD1 for D (6 bases). From germline, CDR1 is MGHDK and CDR2 SYGVNS. This CDR3 contains 15 residues. Trimming removed 4 bases from V and 8 bases from J, with 20 bases in between.

The V and J genes are TRBV5-1 and TRBJ2-2, with TRBD2 identical over 9 bases. Germline V gene data show CDR1 as SGHRS and CDR2 as YFSETQ. J lost 6 bases, V lost 5 bases, and 14 bases had no gene match. The CDR3 is 17 amino acids. CDR3 DNA sequence: TGCGCCAGCAGTTCCGCACCTAGCGGGGCATTGGCCGGGGAGCTGTTTTTT. Amino acid sequence: CASSSAPSGALAGELFF.

The chain is built from TRBV20-1 and TRBJ1-2; D unclear. Trimming left V 3 bases short and J 2 bases short, with 13 bases between. Germline assignment: CDR1 DFQATT and CDR2 SNEGSKA (reference sequence). The CDR3 spans 14 residues. DNA of the CDR3: TGCAGTGCTAGTATCCCCGACGGGAACTATGGCTACACCTTC. Protein: CSASIPDGNYGYTF.

V and J are TRBV10-3 and TRBJ2-2; 8 bases fit TRBD2. Germline V CDR1 and CDR2: ENHRY, SYGVKD. CDR3 length: 17 amino acids. Trimming cost V 7 bases and J 3 bases; bases outside gene matches: 13. The CDR3 spells CAITGTSRYGDTGELFF. The CDR3 coding sequence is TGTGCCATCACGGGGACTAGTCGGTACGGTGACACCGGGGAGCTGTTTTTT.

The chain recombines TRBV6-6 with TRBJ2-5, with 14 bases that match TRBD2. Germline CDR1 MNHNY, CDR2 SVGAGI (reference sequence). The CDR3 extends over 17 amino acids. The junction had 5 bases not matched to a gene; V was cut back by 5 bases and J by 0 bases. CDR3 residues: CASSLGLAGGYQETQYF. In nucleotides, the CDR3 is TGTGCCAGCAGTCTCGGACTAGCGGGGGGTTACCAAGAGACCCAGTACTTC.

The V and J genes are TRBV27 and TRBJ1-1; TRBD1 matches at 7 bases. V lost 5 bases and J lost 0; bases outside the gene matches: 9. CDR3 size: 16 residues. The germline CDR1 and CDR2 sequences are MNHEY and SMNVEV (reference sequence). CDR3 coding DNA: TGTGCCAGCAGTATCTACGGGACAGCAGTGAACACTGAAGCTTTCTTT. Amino acids: CASSIYGTAVNTEAFF.

V gene TRBV5-4 combines with J gene TRBJ1-6; perhaps TRBD1 as D (5 bases). This CDR3 is 15 amino acids long. Germline CDR1 and CDR2: SGHNT and YYREEE (reference sequence). V was shortened by 4 bases and J by 11 bases, with 19 bases between the two germline ends. Here the CDR3 DNA reads TGTGCCAGCAGCACCAAAACACAACCGGGGGCACCCCTCCACTTT. This encodes CASSTKTQPGAPLHF.

The rearrangement uses TRBV5-4 and TRBJ2-7, with 8 bases matching TRBD1. CDR3 length: 16 amino acids. V trimming: 4 bases; J trimming: 3 bases; junction bases outside the gene matches: 12. Germline CDR1 SGHNT, CDR2 YYREEE (reference sequence). The CDR3 is CASSSPVRGQGYEQYF. CDR3 bases: TGTGCCAGCAGCAGTCCGGTCAGGGGGCAGGGCTACGAGCAGTACTTC.

The chain links TRBV4-1 to TRBJ2-7, with 7 bases lining up with TRBD2. The germline CDR1 and CDR2 sequences are MGHRA and YSYEKL. The CDR3 covers 15 residues. J lost 5 bases, V lost 0 bases, and 7 bases had no gene match. DNA of the CDR3: TGCGCCAGCAGCCAAGAAGCGGCTAGCGGAGACGAGCAGTACTTC. This encodes CASSQEAASGDEQYF.

The genes are TRBV29-1 and TRBJ2-5, with no clear D. Germline CDR1 is SQVTM and CDR2 is ANQGSEA. V shed 4 bases and J shed 7 bases, with 10 bases lying between them. The CDR3 extends over 11 amino acids. The DNA for the CDR3 is TGCAGCGTTGGGCGACTCGGGACCCAGTACTTC. The encoded protein is CSVGRLGTQYF.

The chain uses TRBV25-1 and TRBJ2-3, with a tentative D call TRBD2 (6 bases). CDR1 is MGHDK, CDR2 SYGVNS, per germline. Between the trimmed V and J ends, which lost 4 bases and 6 bases, there was a span of 17 bases. The CDR3 runs to 15 residues. CDR3 sequence (DNA): TGTGCCAGCAGTGCCCGGGACTCCCTCGTGGATACGCAGTATTTT. Its translation is CASSARDSLVDTQYF.

The gene calls are TRBV18 and TRBJ2-7, with TRBD1 identical over 7 bases. The V and J ends lost 2 bases and 3 bases, in that order; junction bases with no gene match: 4. The germline gives CDR1 KGHSH, CDR2 LQKENI. This CDR3 region has 14 residues. CDR3 sequence: CASSPSRDSYEQYF. CDR3 nucleotides: TGTGCCAGCTCACCATCCCGGGACAGCTACGAGCAGTACTTC.

The chain recombines TRBV4-1 with TRBJ2-7, with no clear D. The germline V gene has CDR1 MGHRA and CDR2 YSYEKL. The length of the CDR3 is 16 residues. Between the trimmed V and J ends, which lost 0 bases and 3 bases, there was a span of 15 bases. The CDR3 loop reads CASSQDTVHSYYEQYF. The CDR3 DNA is TGCGCCAGCAGCCAAGATACAGTTCACAGCTACTACGAGCAGTACTTC.

V is TRBV6-2 or TRBV6-3 and J is TRBJ1-6, with TRBD1 identical over 7 bases. J lost 7 bases, V lost 2 bases, and 14 bases had no gene match. The CDR3 has 18 amino acids. CDR1 and CDR2 (germline): MNHEY, SVGEGT. The CDR3 DNA sequence: TGTGCCAGCAGTTACAACCGAGACAGACAGGGTGACAATTCACCCCTCCACTTT. It translates to CASSYNRDRQGDNSPLHF.

The V call is TRBV13, the J call TRBJ2-2, with 14 bases aligning to TRBD2. Germline loops: CDR1 PRHDT, CDR2 FYEKMQ (reference sequence). The J segment lost 7 bases and the V segment lost 4 bases, leaving 8 bases of the junction unmatched. The CDR3 contains 17 residues. The CDR3 region is CASSYSTSGGALGELFF. DNA of the CDR3: TGTGCCAGCAGCTACTCGACTAGCGGGGGGGCCCTCGGGGAGCTGTTTTTT.